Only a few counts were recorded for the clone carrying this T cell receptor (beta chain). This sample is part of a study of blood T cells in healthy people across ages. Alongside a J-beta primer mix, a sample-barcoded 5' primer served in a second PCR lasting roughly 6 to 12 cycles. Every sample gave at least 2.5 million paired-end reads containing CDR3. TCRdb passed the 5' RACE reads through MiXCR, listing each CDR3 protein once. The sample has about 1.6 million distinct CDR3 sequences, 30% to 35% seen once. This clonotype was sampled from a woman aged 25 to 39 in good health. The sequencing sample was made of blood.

The chain's CDR3 is CSARSGDWSGNQPQHF. The CDR3 DNA follows: TGCAGTGCTAGATCCGGGGACTGGTCGGGCAATCAGCCCCAGCATTTT. This sequence joins TRBV20-1 and TRBJ1-5; D possibly corresponds to TRBD1 (5 bases). CDR3 length: 16 residues. Trimming pared 2 bases from V and 2 bases from J, leaving 16 bases between. In germline, CDR1 is DFQATT, CDR2 SNEGSKA (reference sequence).